The T cell receptor (beta chain) described here comes from a study of human T cells and chemical hapten exposure. Study-wide results and limits: The formation of large CDR3 similarity clusters by expanded TCRs significantly exceeded that of controls. Alopecia in the donors means their immune response may deviate from healthy people's.

Germline V gene lookup returns CDR1 SGHKS and CDR2 YYEKEE (reference sequence). Trimming left V 0 bases short and J 8 bases short, with 15 bases between. This CDR3 is built from 15 residues. Stated time point: patch test 1, 2 weeks after DPC sensitization. Treatment: therapeutic diphenylcyclopropenone sensitization with weekly scalp DPC. This clonotype showed up just a few times. Antigen unknown. TCRdb passed the RACE reads through MiXCR, listing each CDR3 protein once. This sample has roughly 160,000 distinct CDR3 sequences, with about 14% found just once. The J gene is TRBJ2-1, the V gene TRBV5-5; perhaps D is TRBD1 or TRBD2 (5 bases each). The material sequenced was whole blood, taken in connection with sensitization to the hapten diphenylcyclopropenone (DPC). The receptor was isolated from a woman aged 30 to 39 with alopecia areata. Some clones in this sample may be carry-over from other donors' samples. For the CDR3, the DNA is TGTGCCAGCAGCTTGGTAGGTCGGGACGGGGATGAGCAGTTCTTC. Its translation is CASSLVGRDGDEQFF.